This T cell receptor beta chain was found in a study of neurological immune-mediated disorders. This CDR3 spans 14 amino acids. Trimming removed 6 bases at V and 6 bases at J, with 16 bases between. The germline gives CDR1 MNHNY, CDR2 SVGAGI (reference sequence). It was by 5'RACE with 10-nucleotide random UMIs that the cDNA was made. A single record per CDR3 protein comes from TCRdb applying MiXCR to the 5' RACE reads. Among about 60,000 distinct CDR3 sequences listed, 3% to 4% were seen once. This clonotype has at least ten counts. The genes are TRBV6-6 and TRBJ2-3; possible D gene TRBD1, 6 bases. Specimen: PBMCs. The clonotype was recovered from a woman aged 45 to 65 with multiple sclerosis. CDR3 nucleotides: TGTGCCAGCAGACCGGGACAAGGACAGGATACGCAGTATTTT. Translated, it gives CASRPGQGQDTQYF.